What follows are 27 T cell receptor beta chains derived from one specimen sequenced in a study of cytomegalovirus exposure and HLA in healthy donors. PCR was performed using 60 Vbeta and 13 Jbeta primers. The data were produced by immunoSEQ multiplex PCR, yet TCRdb's version contains in-frame clones alone and is incomplete. This repertoire shows about 140,000 clones, about three quarters found once; its top ten account for about 3.8%. The specimen was PBMCs. All receptors derive from a man between 18 and 35 years old in good health and CMV-seronegative.

The rearrangement joins TRBV4-1 to TRBJ2-1, with D possibly TRBD2 on 6 matching bases. Per the germline V gene, CDR1 is MGHRA and CDR2 is YSYEKL. Trimming took off 4 bases at V and 1 base at J, with 20 bases between the two ends. CDR3 length equals 18 residues. CDR3 in amino acids: CASSPGTPQILSYNEQFF. CDR3 sequence (DNA): TGCGCCAGCAGCCCGGGGACTCCCCAAATCCTTTCCTACAATGAGCAGTTCTTC.

V usage is TRBV6-6 and J usage is TRBJ1-3; a weak D match, TRBD1 (5 bases). The CDR3 sequence is 14 residues long. V was trimmed by 2 bases and J by 4 bases, leaving 9 bases between them. Per germline, CDR1 MNHNY and CDR2 SVGAGI (reference sequence). CDR3 region: CASSYRGRGNTIYF. The CDR3, as DNA: TGTGCCAGCAGTTACCGGGGGAGAGGAAACACCATATATTTT.

CDR3 amino acids: CASSPDLYRGMGYSNQPQHF. DNA for the CDR3: TGTGCCAGTAGCCCCGATTTATACAGGGGGATGGGCTATAGCAATCAGCCCCAGCATTTT. The chain is built from TRBV19 and TRBJ1-5; TRBD1 agrees at 8 bases. This CDR3 has 20 residues. Germline V CDR1 and CDR2: LNHDA, SQIVND (reference sequence). The junction had 19 bases not matched to a gene; V was cut back by 6 bases and J by 0 bases.

A single count supports this clone. The CDR3: CASSLEGGYYEQYF. CDR3 bases: TGTGCCAGCAGTTTAGAAGGGGGCTACTACGAGCAGTACTTC. The chain has TRBV28 and TRBJ2-7, with 7 bases identical to TRBD1. The trim removed 2 bases at V and 3 bases at J, leaving 4 bases unmatched. Germline CDR1 MDHEN, CDR2 SYDVKM. The CDR3 is made up of 14 amino acids.

This sequence joins TRBV20-1 and TRBJ2-1; maybe TRBD1 (6 bases). The germline V gene has CDR1 DFQATT and CDR2 SNEGSKA (reference sequence). The germline V and J ends were trimmed by 2 bases and 7 bases, with 6 bases remaining between them. The CDR3 runs 11 residues. The CDR3 DNA reads as TGCAGTGCTAGACAGGGGAATGAGCAGTTCTTC. As protein: CSARQGNEQFF.

The V gene is TRBV25-1, the J gene TRBJ2-5; 9 nucleotides line up with TRBD2. The DNA end lines up better with TRBJ2-7; the J call may be wrong. This CDR3 has 16 amino acids. CDR1 is MGHDK, CDR2 SYGVNS, per germline. The CDR3: CASSEWGSGRRHEQYF. CDR3 coding DNA: TGTGCCAGCAGTGAATGGGGAAGCGGGAGGCGCCACGAGCAGTACTTC.

The chain couples TRBV7-8 to TRBJ2-7; D unclear. CDR1 is SGHVS and CDR2 is FQNEAQ in the germline V gene. The CDR3 runs to 16 residues. Trimming took 1 base from V and 4 from J, leaving 17 bases between them. The CDR3 is CASSLGLGRLTYEQYF. CDR3 nucleotides: TGTGCCAGCAGCTTAGGGTTGGGCAGATTAACTTACGAGCAGTACTTC.

The chain has TRBV7-3 and TRBJ2-1; TRBD2 might be the D (5 bases). The V end was cut by 3 bases, the J end by 6 bases, with 9 bases between. Germline V gene sequence: CDR1 SGHTA, CDR2 FQGTGA. The CDR3 contains 13 residues. CDR3 amino acids: CASSFIGSNEQFF. DNA for the CDR3: TGTGCCAGCAGCTTTATAGGGAGCAATGAGCAGTTCTTC.

CDR3 region: CASSLGPQGNQPQHF. In DNA, the CDR3 is TGCGCCAGCAGCTTGGGACCGCAGGGCAATCAGCCCCAGCATTTT. The rearrangement uses TRBV5-1 and TRBJ1-5; no clear D gene. Deletions cut 0 bases from V and 2 bases from J, with 9 bases between. The length of the CDR3 is 15 residues. The germline gives CDR1 SGHRS, CDR2 YFSETQ.

This clone was seen only a few times. The chain couples TRBV6-5 to TRBJ2-5, with a weak D call TRBD1 (5 bases). Trimming took 2 bases from V and 5 from J, leaving 6 bases between them. Germline CDR1 is MNHEY and CDR2 is SVGAGI. This CDR3 spans 12 amino acids. The DNA for the CDR3 is TGTGCCAGCAGTTACGGGGCGGAGACCCAGTACTTC. Translating gives CASSYGAETQYF.

The CDR3 reads CASSPGTVQNIQYF. The CDR3 DNA reads as TGCGCCAGCAGCCCCGGGACAGTTCAAAACATTCAGTACTTC. The V and J genes are TRBV5-1 and TRBJ2-4; 7 bases fit TRBD1. The V gene's germline CDR1 is SGHRS and CDR2 YFSETQ. The CDR3 totals 14 residues. V lost 4 bases, J lost 5 bases, and 6 bases stayed unmatched.

This clone was seen a handful of times. The chain links TRBV5-1 to TRBJ2-2, with TRBD1 as a possible D gene (5 bases). The CDR3 spans 15 residues. Germline CDR1 is SGHRS and CDR2 is YFSETQ. V was shortened by 2 bases and J by 2 bases, with 10 bases between the two germline ends. The chain's CDR3 is CASSFAGQNTGELFF. The CDR3 DNA sequence: TGCGCCAGCAGCTTTGCCGGACAAAACACCGGGGAGCTGTTTTTT.

This clone was found a few times. This rearrangement joins TRBV10-3 to TRBJ1-2; D is possibly TRBD1 (6 bases). V was shortened by 2 bases and J by 6 bases, with 13 bases between the two germline ends. The germline V gene encodes CDR1 ENHRY and CDR2 SYGVKD. The CDR3 sequence is 14 residues long. CDR3 in DNA: TGTGCCATCAGTGAGAGTCAGGGGAGGGATGGCTACACCTTC. This codes for CAISESQGRDGYTF.

This rearrangement joins TRBV12-5 to TRBJ2-1; 12 bases map to TRBD1. This CDR3 contains 15 residues. Trimming cost V 3 bases and J 6 bases; bases outside gene matches: 3. Germline CDR1 LGHNT, CDR2 FRNRAP. The CDR3 DNA is TGTGCTAGTGGTTTTGGGACAGGGGGCCGCAATGAGCAGTTCTTC. This gives the protein CASGFGTGGRNEQFF.

The gene calls are TRBV7-9 and TRBJ1-2; possibly TRBD1 for D (5 bases). V was pared by 1 base and J by 3 bases, with 9 bases between. Germline lookup yields CDR1 SEHNR and CDR2 FQNEAQ (reference sequence). This CDR3 spans 14 amino acids. CDR3 protein: CASSLDAGYYGYTF. The CDR3 DNA is TGTGCCAGCAGCTTAGATGCAGGGTACTATGGCTACACCTTC.

The V and J genes are TRBV13 and TRBJ2-7; D is ambiguous. Germline V gene data show CDR1 as PRHDT and CDR2 as FYEKMQ (reference sequence). CDR3 length: 15 residues. The V end was cut by 3 bases, the J end by 5 bases, with 17 bases between. CDR3 nucleotides: TGTGCCAGCAGCTTCGCCTCGGGTAAGACGCACGAGCAGTACTTC. Translation: CASSFASGKTHEQYF.

V and J are TRBV5-4 and TRBJ1-3; 9 bases align to TRBD1. V dropped 3 bases and J dropped 7; count of bases not matched to a gene: 8. CDR3 length equals 15 residues. The germline V gene has CDR1 SGHNT and CDR2 YYREEE (reference sequence). CDR3 nucleotide sequence: TGTGCCAGCAGCTGGGGACAGGGAAAAGGGAACACCATATATTTT. It specifies CASSWGQGKGNTIYF.

The V gene is TRBV29-1, the J gene TRBJ2-5; no firm D call. CDR3 length equals 12 residues. Looked up from germline, CDR1 is SQVTM and CDR2 is ANQGSEA. V gave up 6 bases and J gave up 1 base, with 9 bases separating them. The CDR3 DNA reads TGCAGCGTCGCCCCGGTCCAAGAGACCCAGTACTTC. Protein sequence: CSVAPVQETQYF.

This clone was picked up a small number of times. The V call is TRBV10-1, the J call TRBJ1-2, with 8 bases lining up with TRBD1. The V segment lost 9 bases and the J segment 4 bases; nucleotides outside the gene matches: 1. This CDR3 contains 11 residues. In germline, CDR1 is WNHNN, CDR2 SYGVQD (reference sequence). CDR3 loop: CARGQGYGYTF. The CDR3 nucleotides are TGCGCCAGAGGACAGGGCTATGGCTACACCTTC.

The chain couples TRBV27 to TRBJ2-3; 9 bases match TRBD2. There are 19 residues in the CDR3. The V gene's germline CDR1 is MNHEY and CDR2 SMNVEV (reference sequence). The V gene end was trimmed by 2 bases and the J gene end by 2 bases; junction bases not matched to a gene: 14. CDR3 sequence reads: CASSLSRSGAGGDTDTQYF. In DNA form, the CDR3 reads TGTGCCAGCAGTTTAAGTCGGAGCGGGGCGGGGGGGGACACAGATACGCAGTATTTT.

This clone was picked up one time. V is TRBV30 and J is TRBJ1-5; weak D call: TRBD1 (5 bases). Germline V gene lookup returns CDR1 GTSNPN and CDR2 SVGIG (reference sequence). There are 16 residues in the CDR3. The ends were cut back, 0 bases at V and 7 bases at J, with 19 bases in the middle. The CDR3 is CAWSVGWGGGGQPQHF. The CDR3 DNA sequence: TGTGCCTGGAGTGTAGGTTGGGGGGGAGGAGGGCAGCCCCAGCATTTT.

V gene TRBV7-3 combines with J gene TRBJ2-2; 9 nucleotides match TRBD2. V lost 5 bases and J lost 5; bases outside the gene matches: 9. The CDR3 length is 16 residues. Germline V CDR1 and CDR2: SGHTA, FQGTGA. The CDR3 nucleotides read TGTGCCAGCAGCCGTGGCTCGCGGGGGGGAACCGGGGAGCTGTTTTTT. Amino acid sequence: CASSRGSRGGTGELFF.

The V and J genes are TRBV18 and TRBJ1-5; the D gene is possibly TRBD1 (5 bases). Germline V lookup: CDR1 KGHSH, CDR2 LQKENI. The CDR3 covers 15 residues. The V end lost 2 bases, the J end lost 3 bases, and 11 bases lay between the germline ends. CDR3 bases: TGTGCCAGCTCACCAGGGGCCGGATACAATCAGCCCCAGCATTTT. Translation gives CASSPGAGYNQPQHF.

The chain recombines TRBV19 with TRBJ2-2; possibly TRBD2 for D (5 bases). Germline CDR1 and CDR2: LNHDA and SQIVND (reference sequence). Trimming pared 6 bases from V and 7 bases from J, leaving 18 bases between. CDR3 size: 15 residues. The CDR3 loop reads CASRAGPGVNGELFF. The CDR3 nucleotides are TGTGCCAGTAGGGCGGGCCCCGGGGTAAACGGGGAGCTGTTTTTT.

The chain carries TRBV7-6 and TRBJ1-2; 9 bases line up with TRBD1. The CDR3 has 15 residues. CDR1 SGHVS and CDR2 FNYEAQ come from the germline V gene. Losses at the gene ends were 5 bases for V and 0 bases for J; bases not matched to a gene: 4. The CDR3 region is CASSPGQGPNYGYTF. CDR3 sequence (DNA): TGTGCCAGCAGCCCGGGACAGGGCCCTAACTATGGCTACACCTTC.

The chain recombines TRBV29-1 with TRBJ2-1; 11 bases are shared with TRBD2. V was pared by 4 bases and J by 4 bases, with 12 bases of the junction left unmatched. Germline V gene data show CDR1 as SQVTM and CDR2 as ANQGSEA. The CDR3 totals 17 residues. DNA of the CDR3: TGCAGCGTTGGGCTCGTGACAGGGACTAGCGGTTACAATGAGCAGTTCTTC. Its protein product is CSVGLVTGTSGYNEQFF.

The rearrangement links TRBV28 to TRBJ1-6, with a tentative D call TRBD1 (5 bases). There are 15 residues in the CDR3. V was clipped by 2 bases and J by 7 bases, with 12 bases between them. Germline V lookup: CDR1 MDHEN, CDR2 SYDVKM. Here the CDR3 reads CASSLLAGRNSPLHF. In DNA, the CDR3 is TGTGCCAGCAGTTTACTGGCAGGGAGGAATTCACCCCTCCACTTT.